A selection of T cell receptor beta chains follows, all from one sample in a study of patients and donors after allogeneic stem cell transplantation. TCRdb used MiXCR to reprocess the RT-PCR reads, holding one entry per CDR3 protein. The data hold approximately 170,000 distinct CDR3 sequences, with 30% observed a single time. The sample taken for sequencing was blood, either unsorted or a sorted T cell fraction (not recorded which). These receptors came from a human donor who was either an allogeneic HSCT recipient or a stem cell or donor lymphocyte infusion donor (not recorded which). It is not recorded whose cells these are; they may come from a transplant donor. The CDR3 runs from the conserved cysteine through the conserved F or W. Each record gives: V gene, J gene, D gene, clone size, CDR3 protein, CDR3 DNA. D genes are given only for firm matches. Some rows mark clone size as missing; the rest say once, few, many or name a class of expanded clone.

v_call: TRBV12-3/TRBV12-4; j_call: TRBJ2-1; d_call: .; clone_size: .; cdr3_aa: CASSHSGYNEQFF; cdr3_nt: TGTGCCAGCAGTCATAGCGGCTACAATGAGCAGTTCTTC
v_call: TRBV4-2; j_call: TRBJ2-3; d_call: TRBD2; clone_size: .; cdr3_aa: CASSQDSGRATDTQYF; cdr3_nt: TGTGCCAGCAGCCAAGATAGCGGGAGGGCCACAGATACGCAGTATTTT
v_call: TRBV7-2; j_call: TRBJ1-1; d_call: .; clone_size: few; cdr3_aa: CASSFTGITEAFF; cdr3_nt: TGTGCCAGCAGCTTCACAGGGATCACTGAAGCTTTCTTT
v_call: TRBV6-5; j_call: TRBJ2-1; d_call: .; clone_size: few; cdr3_aa: CASSYRGYEQFF; cdr3_nt: TGTGCCAGCAGTTACCGGGGGTATGAGCAGTTCTTC
v_call: TRBV4-1; j_call: TRBJ2-5; d_call: .; clone_size: .; cdr3_aa: CASSQARAPQVGETQYF; cdr3_nt: TGCGCCAGCAGCCAAGCTAGGGCACCACAGGTGGGGGAGACCCAGTACTTC
v_call: TRBV4-2; j_call: TRBJ2-5; d_call: .; clone_size: .; cdr3_aa: CASSQEREGGTQYF; cdr3_nt: TGTGCCAGCAGCCAAGAAAGGGAGGGGGGGACCCAGTACTTC
v_call: TRBV27; j_call: TRBJ1-2; d_call: .; clone_size: .; cdr3_aa: CASSLTGTYYGYTF; cdr3_nt: TGTGCCAGCAGCTTAACCGGGACATACTATGGCTACACCTTC
v_call: TRBV4-2; j_call: TRBJ2-3; d_call: TRBD1; clone_size: few; cdr3_aa: CASSRNTRGLSTDTQYF; cdr3_nt: TGTGCCAGCAGCCGGAACACCAGGGGGCTGAGCACAGATACGCAGTATTTT
v_call: TRBV4-3; j_call: TRBJ2-5; d_call: .; clone_size: few; cdr3_aa: CASSQGRRYQETQYF; cdr3_nt: TGCGCCAGCAGCCAAGGACGGCGGTACCAAGAGACCCAGTACTTC
v_call: TRBV20-1; j_call: TRBJ1-2; d_call: .; clone_size: few; cdr3_aa: CSARDRTNYGYTF; cdr3_nt: TGCAGTGCTAGAGATCGGACTAACTATGGCTACACCTTC
v_call: TRBV19; j_call: TRBJ2-1; d_call: .; clone_size: .; cdr3_aa: CASSVNRGREQFF; cdr3_nt: TGTGCCAGTAGTGTTAATCGTGGTAGGGAGCAGTTCTTC
v_call: TRBV12-3/TRBV12-4; j_call: TRBJ2-7; d_call: .; clone_size: few; cdr3_aa: CASSPASGPSSYEQYF; cdr3_nt: TGTGCCAGCAGCCCAGCTTCAGGGCCGAGCTCCTACGAGCAGTACTTC
v_call: TRBV20-1; j_call: TRBJ2-3; d_call: TRBD2; clone_size: .; cdr3_aa: CSARGERLAGRADTQYF; cdr3_nt: TGCAGTGCTAGAGGGGAACGACTAGCGGGACGCGCAGATACGCAGTATTTT
v_call: TRBV4-1; j_call: TRBJ1-1; d_call: .; clone_size: .; cdr3_aa: CASSQDQGGHEAFF; cdr3_nt: TGCGCCAGCAGCCAAGATCAAGGGGGACATGAAGCTTTCTTT
v_call: TRBV4-2; j_call: TRBJ1-2; d_call: TRBD1; clone_size: .; cdr3_aa: CASSQGAGGGYGYTF; cdr3_nt: TGTGCCAGCAGCCAAGGGGCAGGGGGTGGCTATGGCTACACCTTC
v_call: TRBV29-1; j_call: TRBJ2-2; d_call: .; clone_size: few; cdr3_aa: CSGLRGSGELFF; cdr3_nt: TGCAGCGGACTCCGGGGGTCCGGGGAGCTGTTTTTT
v_call: TRBV10-1; j_call: TRBJ2-1; d_call: .; clone_size: once; cdr3_aa: CASSESTAYNEQFF; cdr3_nt: TGCGCCAGCAGTGAGTCGACGGCCTACAATGAGCAGTTCTTC
v_call: TRBV7-2; j_call: TRBJ1-5; d_call: TRBD1; clone_size: .; cdr3_aa: CASSSTGNDQHF; cdr3_nt: TGTGCCAGCAGCTCGACAGGGAATGACCAGCATTTT
v_call: TRBV20-1; j_call: TRBJ2-2; d_call: TRBD2; clone_size: .; cdr3_aa: CSARGLAGVWDGELFF; cdr3_nt: TGCAGTGCTAGAGGACTAGCGGGAGTGTGGGACGGGGAGCTGTTTTTT
v_call: TRBV28; j_call: TRBJ1-2; d_call: TRBD1; clone_size: .; cdr3_aa: CASSSGGARNYGYTF; cdr3_nt: TGTGCCAGCAGCTCAGGGGGCGCCCGTAACTATGGCTACACCTTC
v_call: TRBV18; j_call: TRBJ2-1; d_call: .; clone_size: .; cdr3_aa: CASSLTVLADEQFF; cdr3_nt: TGTGCCAGCTCACTCACGGTACTAGCCGATGAGCAGTTCTTC
v_call: TRBV20-1; j_call: TRBJ2-5; d_call: .; clone_size: .; cdr3_aa: CSETSGLQETQYF; cdr3_nt: TGCAGTGAGACCAGCGGGCTCCAAGAGACCCAGTACTTC
v_call: TRBV27; j_call: TRBJ1-1; d_call: .; clone_size: .; cdr3_aa: CASSSANTEAFF; cdr3_nt: TGTGCCAGCAGTTCGGCAAACACTGAAGCTTTCTTT
v_call: TRBV9; j_call: TRBJ2-1; d_call: TRBD2; clone_size: once; cdr3_aa: CASSPRSRGTTYNEQFF; cdr3_nt: TGTGCCAGCAGCCCGAGATCTCGCGGGACTACCTACAATGAGCAGTTCTTC
v_call: TRBV9; j_call: TRBJ2-5; d_call: TRBD2; clone_size: few; cdr3_aa: CASSAGTSAETQYF; cdr3_nt: TGTGCCAGCAGCGCCGGGACTAGCGCCGAGACCCAGTACTTC
v_call: TRBV4-1; j_call: TRBJ1-2; d_call: .; clone_size: many; cdr3_aa: CASSQDPAVYGYTF; cdr3_nt: TGCGCCAGCAGCCAAGATCCGGCGGTCTATGGCTACACCTTC
v_call: TRBV20-1; j_call: TRBJ2-2; d_call: .; clone_size: few; cdr3_aa: CSARVSQLTGELFF; cdr3_nt: TGCAGTGCTAGAGTTAGTCAGCTAACCGGGGAGCTGTTTTTT
v_call: TRBV7-9; j_call: TRBJ1-4; d_call: .; clone_size: few; cdr3_aa: CASSSRGAHEKLFF; cdr3_nt: TGTGCCAGCAGCTCAAGAGGGGCGCATGAAAAACTGTTTTTT
v_call: TRBV21-1; j_call: TRBJ2-1; d_call: .; clone_size: .; cdr3_aa: CAGIPGAMWWWEQFF; cdr3_nt: TGTGCCGGGATACCAGGGGCAATGTGGTGGTGGGAGCAGTTCTTC
v_call: TRBV4-2; j_call: TRBJ2-7; d_call: TRBD2; clone_size: few; cdr3_aa: CASSQDGREGYEQYF; cdr3_nt: TGTGCCAGCAGCCAAGATGGGCGGGAGGGCTACGAGCAGTACTTC
v_call: TRBV4-3; j_call: TRBJ2-7; d_call: .; clone_size: .; cdr3_aa: CASSQGTNRVYEQYF; cdr3_nt: TGCGCCAGCAGCCAAGGGACGAACAGGGTCTACGAGCAGTACTTC